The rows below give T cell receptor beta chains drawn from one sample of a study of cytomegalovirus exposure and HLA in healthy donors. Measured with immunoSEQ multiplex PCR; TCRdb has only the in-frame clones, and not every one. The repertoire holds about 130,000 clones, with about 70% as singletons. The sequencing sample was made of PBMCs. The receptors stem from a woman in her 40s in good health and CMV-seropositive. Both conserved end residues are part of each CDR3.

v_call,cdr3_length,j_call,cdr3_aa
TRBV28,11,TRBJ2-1,CASRLRERQFF
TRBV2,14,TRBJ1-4,CASSLQGPDEKLFF
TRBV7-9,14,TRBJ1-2,CASSQRTDSYGYTF
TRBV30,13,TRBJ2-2,CAWQQGATGELFF
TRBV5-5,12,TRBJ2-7,CASSGSSYEQYF
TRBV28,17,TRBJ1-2,CASSPGTGGPSGYGYTF
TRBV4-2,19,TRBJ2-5,CASSYKPASGEGKQETQYF
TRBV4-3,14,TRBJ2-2,CASSQGSVTGELFF
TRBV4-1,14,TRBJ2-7,CASSQTGRAYEQYF
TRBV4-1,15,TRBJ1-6,CASSQDGHGRSPLHF
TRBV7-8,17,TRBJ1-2,CASSFVSGGQGDYGYTF
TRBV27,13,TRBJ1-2,CASSFASGYGYTF
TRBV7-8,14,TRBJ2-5,CASSSGQNKETQYF
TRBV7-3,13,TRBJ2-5,CASSPGSRETQYF
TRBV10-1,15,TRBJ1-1,CASSDLGQGGTEAFF
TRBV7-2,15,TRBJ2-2,CASSHRDANTGELFF
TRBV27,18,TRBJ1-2,CASSLRGIGQGAYYGYTF
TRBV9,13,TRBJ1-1,CASSPIQGILAFF
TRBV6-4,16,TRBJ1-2,CASSQWTSETTYGYTF
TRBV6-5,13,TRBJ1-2,CASSPVGGTGYTF
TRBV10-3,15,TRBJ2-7,CAISDLGTVNYEQYF
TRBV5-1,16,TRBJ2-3,CASSLGTGASPDTQYF
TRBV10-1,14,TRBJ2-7,CASMGTSLPYEQYF
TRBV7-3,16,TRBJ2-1,CASSLARGPPYNEQFF
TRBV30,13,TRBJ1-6,CAWSGDKDSPLHF
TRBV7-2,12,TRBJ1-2,CASSSRQGSYTF
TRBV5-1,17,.,CASSIWSGTGNPETQYF
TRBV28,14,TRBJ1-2,CASSSQGKTYGYTF
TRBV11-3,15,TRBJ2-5,CASSAGGGPQETQYF
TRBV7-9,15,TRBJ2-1,CASSLVGTGDNEQFF
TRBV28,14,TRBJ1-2,CASCLRLANYGYTF
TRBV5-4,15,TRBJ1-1,CASSGPGAMNTEAFF
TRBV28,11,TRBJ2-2,CAIKNTGELFF
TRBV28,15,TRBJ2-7,CASSSTGRVDHEQYF
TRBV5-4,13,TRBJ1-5,CASSLGLYQPQHF
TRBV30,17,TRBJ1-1,CAWSDKGIDRGVTEAFF
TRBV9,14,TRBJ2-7,CASSVGEGSYEQYF
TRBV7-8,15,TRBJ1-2,CASSPEGSGAYGYTF
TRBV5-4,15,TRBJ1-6,CASSLGGQGNSPLHF
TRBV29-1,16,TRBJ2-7,CSAANPSGILSYEQYF
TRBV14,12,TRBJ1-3,CATGEGRNTIYF
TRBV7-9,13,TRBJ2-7,CASSFLTGYEQYF
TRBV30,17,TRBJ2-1,CAWSGGQTSGIKNEQFF
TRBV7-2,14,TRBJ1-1,CASSRVGGGTEAFF
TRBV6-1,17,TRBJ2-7,CASSEYVRRTGPYEQYF
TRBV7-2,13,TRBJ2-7,CASSFQQGDEQYF